The TCR beta chain described here comes from a study of shared clonotypes between healthy human individuals. This table comes from immunoSEQ multiplex PCR, and its TCRdb copy is limited to in-frame clones, with some not included. The table records about half a million clones, 75% to 80% of them present only once. The CDR3 length is 14 residues. V was trimmed by 6 bases and J by 0 bases, leaving 9 bases between them. CDR1 SNHLY and CDR2 FYNNEI come from the germline V gene. The chain combines TRBV2 with TRBJ1-3; no clear D gene. Sequences were obtained from PBMCs. This sequence originates from a woman between 35 and 50 years old in good health. Some clones in this sample may be carry-over from other donors' samples. This CDR3 is CASRPDHSGNTIYF. CDR3 DNA sequence: TGTGCCAGCAGGCCGGACCACTCTGGAAACACCATATATTTT.